This T cell receptor (beta chain) was obtained from a study of T-cell reconstitution after alpha-beta-depleted transplantation in children. This clonotype has a count of ten or more. Construction of the TCRbeta library involved unique molecular identifiers. MiXCR, applied by TCRdb to the PCR reads, yields one record per CDR3 protein. The table shows about 110,000 distinct CDR3 sequences, with 10% occurring only once. V lost 5 bases and J lost 4, with 11 bases in between. This CDR3 is 13 amino acids long. From germline, CDR1 is MDHEN and CDR2 SYDVKM. The gene calls are TRBV28 and TRBJ1-2; D gene ambiguous. The clonotype originates from a human donor who donated a stem cell graft to a child with acute lymphoblastic leukemia. The sequences come from PBMCs from the stem cell graft donor, collected from the stem cell graft. The CDR3 region is CASSLREFYGYTF. The CDR3 region has the DNA TGTGCCAGCAGTCTTAGGGAATTCTATGGCTACACCTTC.